This TCR beta chain was observed in a study of blood T cell repertoires in COVID-19. Study-wide background: Sites across the United States, Italy and Spain contributed samples from acute and convalescent COVID-19. From T cells, B-cell-depleted T cells, or PBMCs came the material, which was cDNA or gDNA.

Per the study methods: Amplification of reference gene primers was used by the study to estimate nucleated cell counts. Libraries were prepared by immunoSEQ multiplex PCR; TCRdb keeps only in-frame clonotypes and omits some of them. V and J calls and clone size are those listed in that table; D and trimming were worked out from the DNA. The sample holds approximately 73,000 clones, 86% seen once. This sequence was found in a woman in her sixties with acute or convalescent COVID-19. Sequenced input: peripheral blood.

CDR3 DNA sequence: TGCGCCAGCAGCTTGGCAGCGGGGTTCGATACGCAGTATTTT. This codes for CASSLAAGFDTQYF. The chain uses TRBV5-1 and TRBJ2-3; 7 nucleotides line up with TRBD2. Germline loops: CDR1 SGHRS, CDR2 YFSETQ. After removal of 0 bases from V and 6 bases from J, the junction contained 4 bases not matched to a gene. The CDR3 runs to 14 residues.